Below, one T cell receptor (beta chain) is given with its context. The CDR3 has 15 amino acids. CDR1 LNHNV and CDR2 YYDKDF come from the germline V gene (reference sequence). V was shortened by 5 bases and J by 0 bases, with 14 bases between the two germline ends. TCRdb's table, derived via immunoSEQ multiplex PCR, lists solely in-frame clones and lacks some. The sample lists just over 75,000 clones; around 90% were seen once. The data originate from a study of blood T cell repertoires in COVID-19. Sequenced: peripheral blood. The source is a woman older than 75 with active or convalescent COVID-19. The rearrangement links TRBV15 to TRBJ2-7; D may be TRBD1 (5 bases). CDR3 bases: TGTGCCACCAGCGACACAGGCGCGAGCTCCTACGAGCAGTACTTC. Encoded protein: CATSDTGASSYEQYF.